One and the same sample provided the 25 T cell receptor beta chains below, sequenced in a study of cytotoxic CD8 clonotypes in ibrutinib-treated CLL. The data were produced by immunoSEQ multiplex PCR, yet TCRdb's version contains in-frame clones alone and is incomplete. The table has approximately 67,000 clones, approximately 80% seen once. Specimen: PBMCs, collected at disease progression, from a patient treated with ibrutinib. The receptors derive from a human donor with chronic lymphocytic leukemia.

The chain combines TRBV27 with TRBJ2-3; 8 positions agree with TRBD2. The CDR3 totals 15 residues. V was clipped by 6 bases and J by 4 bases; unmatched bases: 9. Germline V gives CDR1 MNHEY, CDR2 SMNVEV (reference sequence). CDR3 nucleotides: TGTGCCAGCAGACGGAAAGCGGGGGTGGCAGATACGCAGTATTTT. Encoded protein: CASRRKAGVADTQYF.

The V gene is TRBV4-1, the J gene TRBJ1-2, with a tentative D call TRBD1 (5 bases). V dropped 3 bases and J dropped 4 bases, with 9 bases sitting between them. This CDR3 contains 13 residues. Germline lookup yields CDR1 MGHRA and CDR2 YSYEKL. The CDR3 sequence: CASSHGGGYGYTF. DNA of the CDR3: TGCGCCAGCAGCCATGGGGGGGGCTATGGCTACACCTTC.

The rearrangement links TRBV27 to TRBJ1-1, with 7 bases that match TRBD1. Germline values: CDR1 MNHEY, CDR2 SMNVEV (reference sequence). CDR3 length: 13 amino acids. V gave up 3 bases and J gave up 4 bases; unmatched junction bases: 2. CDR3 sequence (DNA): TGTGCCAGCAGTTTTAACAGGGGCACTGAAGCTTTCTTT. Amino acids: CASSFNRGTEAFF.

This clone has just a few counts. The chain joins TRBV27 to TRBJ1-5, with D tentatively TRBD1 (5 bases). V was shortened by 10 bases and J by 4 bases, with 14 bases between the two germline ends. This CDR3 region has 13 residues. Germline CDR1 reads MNHEY; CDR2 reads SMNVEV (reference sequence). CDR3 protein: CATGTYANQPQHF. For the CDR3, the DNA is TGTGCCACCGGGACCTACGCGAATCAGCCCCAGCATTTT.

This chain links TRBV28 with TRBJ1-2; D not certain. This CDR3 contains 14 residues. The V gene lost 1 base and the J gene lost 6 bases, with 12 bases spanning the gap. CDR1 is MDHEN and CDR2 is SYDVKM in the germline V gene. The CDR3: CASSLYPGVNGYTF. The CDR3, as DNA: TGTGCCAGCAGTTTATATCCAGGCGTGAATGGCTACACCTTC.

V gene TRBV5-1 combines with J gene TRBJ1-2, with 8 nucleotides matching TRBD1. J was trimmed by 5 bases and V by 0 bases; bases with no gene match: 9. Germline CDR1 SGHRS, CDR2 YFSETQ. This CDR3 has 16 residues. The CDR3 region has the DNA TGCGCCAGCAGCTTGGAAGGACAGGGAGCCTTATATGGCTACACCTTC. Translation: CASSLEGQGALYGYTF.

The gene calls are TRBV14 and TRBJ2-7, with D maybe TRBD1 (6 bases). Germline values: CDR1 SGHDN, CDR2 FVKESK. The CDR3 spans 15 residues. With 2 bases removed from V and 0 bases from J, the gap between germline ends came to 11 bases. CDR3 nucleotides: TGTGCCAGCAGCCAATTCCGGGACAACTCCTACGAGCAGTACTTC. Its protein is CASSQFRDNSYEQYF.

V is TRBV27 and J is TRBJ1-5; 8 bases are shared with TRBD1. V shed 3 bases, J shed 4 bases, and the junction held 5 bases outside the gene matches. The CDR3 loop spans 15 amino acids. Germline V gene sequence: CDR1 MNHEY, CDR2 SMNVEV (reference sequence). The CDR3 DNA reads as TGTGCCAGCAGTTTTCGTAGGACAGGGAATCAGCCCCAGCATTTT. The encoded protein is CASSFRRTGNQPQHF.

The rearrangement joins TRBV10-3 to TRBJ2-3; TRBD2 is a possible D gene (7 bases). The CDR3 has 13 residues. V was cut by 6 bases and J by 4 bases, with 11 bases left in between. CDR1 ENHRY and CDR2 SYGVKD come from the germline V gene. Here the CDR3 DNA reads TGTGCCATCAGGACGGGGGGCGCAGATACGCAGTATTTT. Protein sequence: CAIRTGGADTQYF.

The chain has TRBV19 and TRBJ2-3; D could derive from TRBD1 or TRBD2 (5 bases each). Trimming cost V 2 bases and J 2 bases, with 11 bases left between them. Per germline, CDR1 LNHDA and CDR2 SQIVND (reference sequence). CDR3 length: 15 residues. CDR3 sequence reads: CASSIIGTTTDTQYF. The CDR3 DNA follows: TGTGCCAGTAGTATAATCGGGACGACCACAGATACGCAGTATTTT.

The CDR3 nucleotides read TGCGCCAGCAGTGCGAGGGTTGGAGAAAAACTGTTTTTT. Residues: CASSARVGEKLFF. The chain links TRBV10-1 to TRBJ1-4; no definite D call. This CDR3 has 13 residues. Germline CDR1 is WNHNN and CDR2 is SYGVQD (reference sequence). V was clipped by 4 bases and J by 8 bases, with 11 bases between them.

This chain links TRBV7-9 with TRBJ2-2; tentative D call: TRBD2 (6 bases). CDR1 is SEHNR and CDR2 is FQNEAQ in the germline V gene (reference sequence). This CDR3 is built from 12 residues. Trimming left V 5 bases short and J 7 bases short, with 8 bases between. CDR3 region: CASSRGVGELFF. The CDR3 DNA sequence: TGTGCCAGCAGCCGCGGGGTCGGGGAGCTGTTTTTT.

This clone was seen only once. The chain links TRBV25-1 to TRBJ2-2, with D unresolved. There are 17 residues in the CDR3. Trimming stripped 1 base from V and 0 bases from J, with 12 bases between. From germline, CDR1 is MGHDK and CDR2 SYGVNS. CDR3 amino acids: CASSEWPDLPNTGELFF. Here the CDR3 DNA reads TGTGCCAGCAGTGAATGGCCCGACCTACCGAACACCGGGGAGCTGTTTTTT. The whole variable domain, remainder taken from reference TRBV25-1 and TRBJ2-2, is EADIYQTPRYLVIGTGKKITLECSQTMGHDKMYWYQQDPGMELHLIHYSYGVNSTEKGDLSSESTVSRIRTEHFPLTLESARPSHTSQYLCASSEWPDLPNTGELFFGEGSRLTVL.

The chain uses TRBV5-1 and TRBJ1-1; D is uncertain. This CDR3 is 14 amino acids long. Trimming removed 2 bases from V and 4 bases from J, with 12 bases in between. Germline V CDR1 and CDR2: SGHRS, YFSETQ. In nucleotides, the CDR3 is TGCGCCAGCAGCTTAGAGGGCTACGGCACTGAAGCTTTCTTT. Translating gives CASSLEGYGTEAFF.

The chain links TRBV27 to TRBJ2-4; TRBD1 might be the D (8 bases). The germline V gene encodes CDR1 MNHEY and CDR2 SMNVEV (reference sequence). V lost 5 bases to trimming and J lost 8 bases, with 28 bases between them. This CDR3 is 18 amino acids long. DNA of the CDR3: TGTGCCAGCAGTCCGAGATCCGGACAGGGAGGGAAAAGGGACATTCAGTACTTC. This gives the protein CASSPRSGQGGKRDIQYF.

The chain employs TRBV7-9 and TRBJ1-3; no clear D gene. Trimming removed 2 bases at V and 0 bases at J, with 17 bases between. There are 18 residues in the CDR3. Germline CDR1 is SEHNR and CDR2 is FQNEAQ (reference sequence). The CDR3 sequence: CASSLTGYGGVSGNTIYF. CDR3 sequence (DNA): TGTGCCAGCAGCTTAACGGGGTATGGCGGGGTCTCTGGAAACACCATATATTTT.

The CDR3 loop is CARPGREEQYF. CDR3 nucleotide sequence: TGTGCCAGACCAGGGCGGGAAGAGCAGTACTTC. The J gene is TRBJ2-7, the V gene TRBV5-3; possibly TRBD2 for D (6 bases). TRBV5-3 falls under the ORF class, with uncertain function. The CDR3 is made up of 11 amino acids. V lost 7 bases and J lost 7, with 12 bases in between.

CDR3 DNA: TGTGCCAGCGGGGACAGCGGGCTGGGCACCGGGGAGCTGTTTTTT. It yields the protein CASGDSGLGTGELFF. The chain has TRBV27 and TRBJ2-2, with a tentative D call TRBD1 (7 bases). The CDR3 runs to 15 residues. V lost 8 bases and J lost 4, with 17 bases in between. The germline CDR1 and CDR2 sequences are MNHEY and SMNVEV (reference sequence).

The rearrangement uses TRBV4-1 and TRBJ2-7, with a weak D call TRBD2 (5 bases). The CDR3 spans 15 residues. Germline V CDR1 and CDR2: MGHRA, YSYEKL. The germline V and J ends were trimmed by 1 base and 2 bases, with 12 bases remaining between them. Here the CDR3 reads CASSQVAGPAYEQYF. CDR3 coding DNA: TGCGCCAGCAGCCAAGTTGCGGGCCCAGCCTACGAGCAGTACTTC.

V and J are TRBV28 and TRBJ2-2, with unresolved D. The V and J ends lost 6 bases and 1 base respectively, with 12 bases between them. CDR1 and CDR2 (germline): MDHEN, SYDVKM. This CDR3 comprises 15 residues. The CDR3 region has the DNA TGTGCCAGCAGACCTCTGCAACGGAACACCGGGGAGCTGTTTTTT. Amino acid sequence: CASRPLQRNTGELFF.

The chain combines TRBV19 with TRBJ1-2; no firm D call. CDR3 length equals 14 residues. V dropped 3 bases and J dropped 0 bases, with 8 bases sitting between them. Germline CDR1 is LNHDA and CDR2 is SQIVND (reference sequence). The CDR3: CASSITAANYGYTF. As DNA, the CDR3 is TGTGCCAGTAGTATCACCGCAGCTAACTATGGCTACACCTTC.

The genes are TRBV5-6 and TRBJ2-7; TRBD1 matches 7 bases. The CDR3 runs 13 residues. Unmatched junction bases numbered 5, after V lost 2 bases and J lost 6 bases. Germline loops: CDR1 SGHDT, CDR2 YYEEEE. The CDR3 here is CASSFETGSEQYF. For the CDR3, the DNA is TGTGCCAGCAGCTTTGAGACAGGGAGCGAGCAGTACTTC. Full variable domain (rest looked up from reference TRBV5-6 and TRBJ2-7): DAGVTQSPTHLIKTRGQQVTLRCSPKSGHDTVSWYQQALGQGPQFIFQYYEEEERQRGNFPDRFSGHQFPNYSSELNVNALLLGDSALYLCASSFETGSEQYFGPGTRLTVT.

The chain employs TRBV2 and TRBJ2-2; D call uncertain. With 6 bases removed from V and 6 bases from J, the gap between germline ends came to 11 bases. Germline V gives CDR1 SNHLY, CDR2 FYNNEI. CDR3 length: 13 residues. In nucleotides, the CDR3 is TGTGCCAGCAGGGGAAACCTTGCCGGGGAGCTGTTTTTT. Translation gives CASRGNLAGELFF.

The chain recombines TRBV15 with TRBJ1-2; 7 bases map to TRBD1. This CDR3 has 13 amino acids. From germline, CDR1 is LNHNV and CDR2 YYDKDF (reference sequence). The V gene end was trimmed by 6 bases and the J gene end by 5 bases; junction bases not matched to a gene: 6. The DNA for the CDR3 is TGTGCCACCAGGTCCAGGGGGGAGTATGGCTACACCTTC. Translating it yields CATRSRGEYGYTF.

The gene calls are TRBV13 and TRBJ2-3; 9 positions agree with TRBD2. The CDR3 runs 15 residues. J lost 1 base, V lost 4 bases, and 3 bases had no gene match. Germline CDR1 reads PRHDT; CDR2 reads FYEKMQ (reference sequence). CDR3 in DNA: TGTGCCAGCAGCTGGACTAGCGTCGGCACAGATACGCAGTATTTT. Its protein is CASSWTSVGTDTQYF.